Below, one T cell receptor beta chain is given with its context. Antigen: not known. The sample belongs to a study of persistence of HIV-infected CD4 T cells. The immunoSEQ assay was version 4, run in survey mode. Method: immunoSEQ multiplex PCR; TCRdb's copy keeps in-frame clones and lacks some. The sample carries 37,000 or so clones, around 90% recorded once. The CDR3 consists of 15 residues. From germline, CDR1 is LGHDT and CDR2 YNNKEL (reference sequence). V was trimmed by 3 bases and J by 4 bases, leaving 12 bases between them. Cells were stimulated nonspecifically with anti-CD3/anti-CD28 magnetic beads. Sorting of responding CD4+ T cells relied on upregulated CD40 ligand together with CD69. Adults with HIV-1 started suppressive ART while chronically infected. Before stimulation, PBMCs underwent CD8+ T cell depletion.

This clonotype was obtained from an adult man with HIV who was CMV-seropositive. This chain links TRBV3-1 (or the pseudogene TRBV3-2) with TRBJ2-2, with D tentatively TRBD1 (6 bases). The starting material was CD4+ T cells sorted from PBMCs after roughly 18-hour stimulation, obtained from a patient who received antiretroviral therapy. CDR3 nucleotides: TGTGCCAGCAGCCAGCAAGGGACACGCACCGGGGAGCTGTTTTTT. Amino acids: CASSQQGTRTGELFF.